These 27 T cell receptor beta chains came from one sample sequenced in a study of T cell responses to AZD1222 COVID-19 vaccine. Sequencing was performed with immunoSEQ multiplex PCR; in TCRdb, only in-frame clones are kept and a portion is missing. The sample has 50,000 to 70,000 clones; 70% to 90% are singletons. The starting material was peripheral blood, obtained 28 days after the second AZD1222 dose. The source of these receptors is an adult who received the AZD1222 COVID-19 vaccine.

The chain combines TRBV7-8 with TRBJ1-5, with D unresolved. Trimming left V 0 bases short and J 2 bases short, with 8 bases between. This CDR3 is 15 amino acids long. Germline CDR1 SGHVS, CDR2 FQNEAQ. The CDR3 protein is CASSLASLGNQPQHF. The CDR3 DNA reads TGTGCCAGCAGCTTAGCCTCCCTGGGCAATCAGCCCCAGCATTTT.

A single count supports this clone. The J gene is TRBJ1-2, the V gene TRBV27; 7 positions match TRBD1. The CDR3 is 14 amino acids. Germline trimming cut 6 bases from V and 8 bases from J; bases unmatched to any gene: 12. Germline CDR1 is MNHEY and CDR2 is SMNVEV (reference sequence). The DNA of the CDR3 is TGTGCCAGCAGGGGTCGTGACAGGGTTTGGGGCTACACCTTC. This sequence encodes CASRGRDRVWGYTF.

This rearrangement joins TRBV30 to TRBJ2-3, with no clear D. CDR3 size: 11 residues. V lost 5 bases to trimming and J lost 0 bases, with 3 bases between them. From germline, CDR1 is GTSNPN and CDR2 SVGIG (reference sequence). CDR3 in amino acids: CAWASTDTQYF. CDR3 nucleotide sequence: TGTGCCTGGGCTAGCACAGATACGCAGTATTTT.

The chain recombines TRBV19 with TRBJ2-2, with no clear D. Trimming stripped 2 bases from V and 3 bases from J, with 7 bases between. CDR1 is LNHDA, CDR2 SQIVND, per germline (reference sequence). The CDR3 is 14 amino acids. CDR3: CASSIRPHTGELFF. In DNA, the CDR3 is TGTGCCAGTAGTATAAGGCCGCACACCGGGGAGCTGTTTTTT.

CDR3 in amino acids: CASSEDGGHHTFF. In nucleotides, the CDR3 is TGTGCCAGCAGTGAAGACGGGGGGCATCATACGTTCTTC. V gene TRBV2 combines with J gene TRBJ2-1, with D possibly matching TRBD2 (7 bases). Trimming pared 1 base from V and 15 bases from J, leaving 16 bases between. The CDR3 totals 13 residues. Per the germline V gene, CDR1 is SNHLY and CDR2 is FYNNEI.

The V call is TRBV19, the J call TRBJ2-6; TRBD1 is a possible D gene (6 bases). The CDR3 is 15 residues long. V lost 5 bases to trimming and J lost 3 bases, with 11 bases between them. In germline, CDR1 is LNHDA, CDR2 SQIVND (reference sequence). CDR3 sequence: CASSGQYVGANVLTF. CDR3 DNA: TGTGCCAGTAGTGGACAGTATGTTGGGGCCAACGTCCTGACTTTC.

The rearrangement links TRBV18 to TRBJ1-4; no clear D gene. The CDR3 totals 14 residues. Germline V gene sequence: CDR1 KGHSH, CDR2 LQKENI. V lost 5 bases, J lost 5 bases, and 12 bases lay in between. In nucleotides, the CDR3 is TGTGCCAGCTCATACGGACGGTCGAATGAAAAACTGTTTTTT. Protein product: CASSYGRSNEKLFF.

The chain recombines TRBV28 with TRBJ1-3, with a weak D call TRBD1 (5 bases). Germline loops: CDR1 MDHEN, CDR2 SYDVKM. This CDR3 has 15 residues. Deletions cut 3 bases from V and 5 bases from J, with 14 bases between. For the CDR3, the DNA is TGTGCCAGCAGTTTGGGGCAGTTGATGAGAAACACCATATATTTT. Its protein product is CASSLGQLMRNTIYF.

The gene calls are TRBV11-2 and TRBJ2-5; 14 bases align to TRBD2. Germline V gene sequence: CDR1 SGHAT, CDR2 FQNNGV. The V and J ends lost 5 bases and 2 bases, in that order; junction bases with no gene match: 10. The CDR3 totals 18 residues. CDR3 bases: TGTGCCAGCAGCCTAAGACTAGCGGGGGGGAACCCACAAGAGACCCAGTACTTC. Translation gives CASSLRLAGGNPQETQYF.

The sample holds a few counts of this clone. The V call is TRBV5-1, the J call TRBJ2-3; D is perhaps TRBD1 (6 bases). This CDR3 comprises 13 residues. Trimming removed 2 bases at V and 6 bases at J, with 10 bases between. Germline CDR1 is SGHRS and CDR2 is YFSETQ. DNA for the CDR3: TGCGCCAGCAGCTTCCCAGGGGAGGATACGCAGTATTTT. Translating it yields CASSFPGEDTQYF.

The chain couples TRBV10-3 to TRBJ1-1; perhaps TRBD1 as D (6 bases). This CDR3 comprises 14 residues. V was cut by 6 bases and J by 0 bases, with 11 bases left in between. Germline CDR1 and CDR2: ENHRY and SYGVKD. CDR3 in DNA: TGTGCCATCAGCCCGGACAGCATGAACACTGAAGCTTTCTTT. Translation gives CAISPDSMNTEAFF.

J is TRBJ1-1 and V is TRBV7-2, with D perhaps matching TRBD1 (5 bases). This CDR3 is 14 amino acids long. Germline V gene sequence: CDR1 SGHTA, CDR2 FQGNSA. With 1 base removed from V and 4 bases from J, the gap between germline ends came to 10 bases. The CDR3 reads CASSLVREITEAFF. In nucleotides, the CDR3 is TGTGCCAGCAGCTTAGTCAGGGAAATCACTGAAGCTTTCTTT.

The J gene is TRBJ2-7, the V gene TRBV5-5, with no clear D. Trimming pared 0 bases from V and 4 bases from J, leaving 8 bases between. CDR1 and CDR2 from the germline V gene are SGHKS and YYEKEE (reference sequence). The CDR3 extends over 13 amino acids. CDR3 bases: TGTGCCAGCAGCTTGGAGGGCCGTTACGAGCAGTACTTC. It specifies CASSLEGRYEQYF.

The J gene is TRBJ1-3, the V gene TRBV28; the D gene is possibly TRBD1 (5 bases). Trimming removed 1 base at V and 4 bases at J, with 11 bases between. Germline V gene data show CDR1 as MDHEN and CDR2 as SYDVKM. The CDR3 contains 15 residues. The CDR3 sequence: CASSLYGGGGNTIYF. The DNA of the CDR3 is TGTGCCAGCAGTTTATACGGGGGAGGAGGAAACACCATATATTTT. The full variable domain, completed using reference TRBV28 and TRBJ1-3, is DVKVTQSSRYLVKRTGEKVFLECVQDMDHENMFWYRQDPGLGLRLIYFSYDVKMKEKGDIPEGYSVSREKKERFSLILESASTNQTSMYLCASSLYGGGGNTIYFGEGSWLTVV.

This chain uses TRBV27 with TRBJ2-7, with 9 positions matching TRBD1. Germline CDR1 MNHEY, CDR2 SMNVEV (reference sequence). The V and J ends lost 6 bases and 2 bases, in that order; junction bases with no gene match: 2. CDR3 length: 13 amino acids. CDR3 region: CASRRTGAYEQYF. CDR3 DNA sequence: TGTGCCAGCAGAAGGACAGGGGCCTACGAGCAGTACTTC.

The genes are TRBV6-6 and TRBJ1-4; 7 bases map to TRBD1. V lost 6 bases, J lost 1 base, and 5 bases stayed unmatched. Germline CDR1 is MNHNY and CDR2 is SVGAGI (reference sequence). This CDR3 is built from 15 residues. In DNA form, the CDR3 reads TGTGCCAGCAGACACCGGACAGGAACTAATGAAAAACTGTTTTTT. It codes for CASRHRTGTNEKLFF.

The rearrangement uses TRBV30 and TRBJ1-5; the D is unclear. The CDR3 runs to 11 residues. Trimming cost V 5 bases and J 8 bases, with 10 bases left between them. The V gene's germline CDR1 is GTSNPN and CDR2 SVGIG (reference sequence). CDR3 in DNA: TGTGCCTGGGGGCTCGGAGAGCCCCAGCATTTT. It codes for CAWGLGEPQHF.

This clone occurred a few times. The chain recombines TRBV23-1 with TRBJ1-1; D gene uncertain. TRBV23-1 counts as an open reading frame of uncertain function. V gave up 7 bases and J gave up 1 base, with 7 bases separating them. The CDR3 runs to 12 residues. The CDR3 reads CASKDGNTEAFF. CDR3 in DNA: TGCGCCAGCAAAGACGGGAACACTGAAGCTTTCTTT.

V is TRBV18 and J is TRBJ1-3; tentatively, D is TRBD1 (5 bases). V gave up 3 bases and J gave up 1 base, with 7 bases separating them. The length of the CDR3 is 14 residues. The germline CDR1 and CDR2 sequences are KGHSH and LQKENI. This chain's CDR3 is CASSPEGSGNTIYF. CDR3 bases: TGTGCCAGCTCACCCGAGGGGTCTGGAAACACCATATATTTT.

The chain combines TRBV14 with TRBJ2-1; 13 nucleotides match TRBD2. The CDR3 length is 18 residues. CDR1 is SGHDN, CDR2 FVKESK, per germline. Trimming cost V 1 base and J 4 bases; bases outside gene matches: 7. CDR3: CASSQGTSGRLRYNEQFF. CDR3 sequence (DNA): TGTGCCAGCAGCCAAGGGACTAGCGGGAGATTGCGGTACAATGAGCAGTTCTTC.

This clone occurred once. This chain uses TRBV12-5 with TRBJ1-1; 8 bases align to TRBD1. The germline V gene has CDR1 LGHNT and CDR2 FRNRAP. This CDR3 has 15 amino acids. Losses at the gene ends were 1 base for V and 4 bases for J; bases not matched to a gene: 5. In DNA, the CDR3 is TGTGCTAGTGGTTTGGGGCAGGGGGCGAGCACTGAAGCTTTCTTT. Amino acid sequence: CASGLGQGASTEAFF.

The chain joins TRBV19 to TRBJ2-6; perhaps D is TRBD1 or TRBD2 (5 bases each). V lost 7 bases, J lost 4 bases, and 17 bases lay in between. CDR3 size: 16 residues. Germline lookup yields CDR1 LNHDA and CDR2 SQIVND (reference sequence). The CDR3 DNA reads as TGTGCCAGTAACTACCCTGGGGGTCCCGGGGCCAACGTCCTGACTTTC. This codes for CASNYPGGPGANVLTF.

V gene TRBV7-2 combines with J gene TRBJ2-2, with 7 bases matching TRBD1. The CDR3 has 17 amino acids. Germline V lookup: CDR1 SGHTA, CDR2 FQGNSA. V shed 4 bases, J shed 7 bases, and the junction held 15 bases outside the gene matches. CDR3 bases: TGTGCCAGCAGCTCCATAAAGTTGACAGGGACGGGCGGGGAGCTGTTTTTT. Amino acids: CASSSIKLTGTGGELFF. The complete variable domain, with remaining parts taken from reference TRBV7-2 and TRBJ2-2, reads GAGVSQSPSNKVTEKGKDVELRCDPISGHTALYWYRQSLGQGLEFLIYFQGNSAPDKSGLPSDRFSAERTGGSVSTLTIQRTQQEDSAVYLCASSSIKLTGTGGELFFGEGSRLTVL.

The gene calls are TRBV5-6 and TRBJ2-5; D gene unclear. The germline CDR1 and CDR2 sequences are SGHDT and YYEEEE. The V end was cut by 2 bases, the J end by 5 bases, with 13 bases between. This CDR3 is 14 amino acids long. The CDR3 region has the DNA TGTGCCAGCAGCTTCCGGTCGGAAGCGGAGACCCAGTACTTC. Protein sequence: CASSFRSEAETQYF.

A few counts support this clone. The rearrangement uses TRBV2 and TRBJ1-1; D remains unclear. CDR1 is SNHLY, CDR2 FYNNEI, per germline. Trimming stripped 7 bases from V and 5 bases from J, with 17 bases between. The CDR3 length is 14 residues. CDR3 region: CASMPTGGRTEAFF. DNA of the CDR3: TGTGCCAGCATGCCTACGGGAGGACGGACTGAAGCTTTCTTT.

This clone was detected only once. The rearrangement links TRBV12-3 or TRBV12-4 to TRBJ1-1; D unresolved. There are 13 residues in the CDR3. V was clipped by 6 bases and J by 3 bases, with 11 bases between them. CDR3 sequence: CASSQYRDTEAFF. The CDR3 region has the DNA TGTGCCAGCAGCCAGTATAGGGACACTGAAGCTTTCTTT.

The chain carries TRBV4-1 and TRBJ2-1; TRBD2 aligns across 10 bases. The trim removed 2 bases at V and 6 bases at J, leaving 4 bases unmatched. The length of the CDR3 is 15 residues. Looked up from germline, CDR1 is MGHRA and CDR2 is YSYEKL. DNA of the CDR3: TGCGCCAGCAGCCAACCGGGACTAGCGACCAATGAGCAGTTCTTC. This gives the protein CASSQPGLATNEQFF.